This passage covers 25 T cell receptor beta chains from one sample sequenced in a study of OX40 agonist ivuxolimab in advanced cancers. Sequencing was performed with immunoSEQ multiplex PCR; in TCRdb, only in-frame clones are kept and a portion is missing. Here the sample spans approximately 43,000 clones, around 87% being singletons. The sequencing here drew on CD4+ or CD8+ T cells sorted from blood, taken in a trial of the OX40 agonist ivuxolimab. These receptor sequences come from an adult with an advanced solid tumor such as melanoma, head and neck, liver or kidney cancer.

The chain couples TRBV29-1 to TRBJ1-2, with D tentatively TRBD1 (6 bases). The CDR3 totals 15 residues. V was shortened by 4 bases and J by 4 bases, with 19 bases between the two germline ends. Germline CDR1 SQVTM, CDR2 ANQGSEA. The CDR3 spells CSVALVGGQSYGYTF. As DNA, the CDR3 is TGCAGCGTTGCCTTGGTGGGGGGACAAAGCTATGGCTACACCTTC.

The V call is TRBV9, the J call TRBJ2-5; 12 nucleotides agree with TRBD2. Germline CDR1 is SGDLS and CDR2 is YYNGEE. This CDR3 spans 15 amino acids. The junction had 2 bases not matched to a gene; V was cut back by 4 bases and J by 1 base. CDR3 amino acids: CASSILAGGQETQYF. CDR3 DNA: TGTGCCAGCAGCATACTAGCGGGAGGCCAAGAGACCCAGTACTTC.

This chain uses TRBV7-8 with TRBJ2-5, with D unclear. The V gene lost 0 bases and the J gene lost 5 bases, with 10 bases spanning the gap. CDR3 length: 14 amino acids. CDR1 and CDR2 (germline): SGHVS, FQNEAQ. CDR3 DNA sequence: TGTGCCAGCAGCTTAGCTCCGGCTACGGAGACCCAGTACTTC. It encodes CASSLAPATETQYF.

The V gene is TRBV23-1, the J gene TRBJ2-2; 7 bases align to TRBD2. TRBV23-1 is recorded as an ORF, its role being uncertain. The CDR3 totals 14 residues. Trimming at V came to 6 bases and at J to 6 bases, leaving 7 bases not matched to a gene. The CDR3 DNA follows: TGCGCCAGCAGCCGCGCGGGAGATTCCGGGGAGCTGTTTTTT. This encodes CASSRAGDSGELFF.

The sample holds one count of this clone. The CDR3, as DNA: TGTGCCAGCAGCCCTAGCGGGGGCTCACGAGAGCAGTTCTTC. This codes for CASSPSGGSREQFF. The chain links TRBV9 to TRBJ2-1, with 10 bases identical to TRBD2. CDR1 and CDR2 from the germline V gene are SGDLS and YYNGEE. The CDR3 spans 14 residues. With 4 bases clipped from V and 10 bases from J, the junction kept 8 bases outside the gene matches.

The gene calls are TRBV14 and TRBJ1-6; D remains unclear. V lost 3 bases and J lost 7, with 10 bases in between. The length of the CDR3 is 14 residues. CDR1 and CDR2 from the germline V gene are SGHDN and FVKESK. The CDR3 reads CASSQAGGNSPLHF. The CDR3 nucleotides read TGTGCCAGCAGCCAGGCGGGTGGCAATTCACCCCTCCACTTT.

The rearrangement links TRBV9 to TRBJ1-3, with TRBD1 as a possible D gene (6 bases). The germline V and J ends were trimmed by 3 bases and 0 bases, with 19 bases remaining between them. The CDR3 extends over 18 amino acids. Germline values: CDR1 SGDLS, CDR2 YYNGEE. This CDR3 reads CASSGGYARDISGNTIYF. Here the CDR3 DNA reads TGTGCCAGCAGCGGGGGCTATGCGCGGGACATCTCTGGAAACACCATATATTTT.

V is TRBV15 and J is TRBJ1-2; 10 bases are shared with TRBD1. V shed 8 bases and J 7 bases; nucleotides not matched to a gene: 4. The germline V gene encodes CDR1 LNHNV and CDR2 YYDKDF (reference sequence). The CDR3 has 12 amino acids. CDR3 bases: TGTGCCACCCGACAGGGGGCAAGTGGCTACACCTTC. Its protein product is CATRQGASGYTF.

V is TRBV7-9 and J is TRBJ2-1, with no clear D. Germline loops: CDR1 SEHNR, CDR2 FQNEAQ (reference sequence). Trimming pared 6 bases from V and 0 bases from J, leaving 6 bases between. CDR3 length: 13 residues. The CDR3 loop reads CASRASSYNEQFF. The CDR3 nucleotides are TGTGCCAGCAGGGCGAGCTCCTACAATGAGCAGTTCTTC.

The rearrangement links TRBV5-4 to TRBJ2-1; perhaps TRBD2 as D (5 bases). This CDR3 contains 15 residues. Per germline, CDR1 SGHNT and CDR2 YYREEE (reference sequence). V lost 6 bases, J lost 2 bases, and 15 bases lay in between. Written as DNA, the CDR3 is TGTGCCAGCACCTCTGGGAGCGGCACCTACAATGAGCAGTTCTTC. As protein: CASTSGSGTYNEQFF.

This clone was observed a single time. The chain links TRBV23-1 to TRBJ2-2, with D unresolved. TRBV23-1 is sorted into the ORF group, with uncertain function. The CDR3 length is 16 residues. V lost 0 bases to trimming and J lost 2 bases, with 10 bases between them. Here the CDR3 DNA reads TGCGCCAGCAGTCAATCGACTCAATCAAACACCGGGGAGCTGTTTTTT. Translation: CASSQSTQSNTGELFF.

V is TRBV2 and J is TRBJ2-5; weak D call: TRBD1 (6 bases). The CDR3 loop spans 13 amino acids. CDR1 SNHLY and CDR2 FYNNEI come from the germline V gene. The V end was cut by 6 bases, the J end by 5 bases, with 13 bases between. CDR3 loop: CASRLNREETQYF. The CDR3, as DNA: TGTGCCAGCAGACTCAACAGGGAGGAGACCCAGTACTTC.

Only a few counts were recorded for this clone. The chain uses TRBV5-8 and TRBJ1-2; weak D call: TRBD1 (5 bases). CDR1 is SGHTS, CDR2 YDEGEE, per germline. Trimming shortened V by 3 bases and J by 4 bases, and 13 bases separated the two germline ends. The CDR3 has 14 amino acids. CDR3: CASSWGGGSYGYTF. As DNA, the CDR3 is TGTGCCAGCAGCTGGGGCGGGGGGAGCTATGGCTACACCTTC. The full variable domain, in which reference TRBV5-8 and TRBJ1-2 provide the parts outside the CDR3, is EAGVTQSPTHLIKTRGQQATLRCSPISGHTSVYWYQQALGLGLQFLLWYDEGEERNRGNFPPRFSGRQFPNYSSELNVNALELEDSALYLCASSWGGGSYGYTFGSGTRLTVV.

CDR3 nucleotides: TGTGCCAGCTCACCGAACAGGGGGAATGAAAAACTGTTTTTT. Translated: CASSPNRGNEKLFF. J is TRBJ1-4 and V is TRBV18, with 8 positions matching TRBD1. From germline, CDR1 is KGHSH and CDR2 LQKENI. V shed 3 bases and J 5 bases; nucleotides not matched to a gene: 2. This CDR3 region has 14 residues.

V and J are TRBV6-1 and TRBJ1-5; TRBD1 is a possible D gene (5 bases). The CDR3 extends over 14 amino acids. Germline loops: CDR1 MNHNS, CDR2 SASEGT. The V end lost 5 bases, the J end lost 2 bases, and 10 bases lay between the germline ends. The CDR3 loop reads CASSWRGGNQPQHF. The CDR3 DNA reads TGTGCCAGCAGTTGGCGGGGGGGCAATCAGCCCCAGCATTTT.

The V call is TRBV7-9, the J call TRBJ2-5; D not certain. The V and J ends lost 2 bases and 4 bases respectively, with 8 bases between them. This CDR3 is 13 amino acids long. Germline-derived CDR1 and CDR2 are SEHNR and FQNEAQ (reference sequence). CDR3 residues: CASSLNGRETQYF. CDR3 nucleotides: TGTGCCAGCAGCTTAAATGGCAGAGAGACCCAGTACTTC.

The genes are TRBV5-1 and TRBJ2-7; the match to TRBD1 covers 8 bases. The CDR3 runs to 15 residues. The V gene end was trimmed by 4 bases and the J gene end by 3 bases; junction bases not matched to a gene: 9. CDR1 SGHRS and CDR2 YFSETQ come from the germline V gene. The CDR3 sequence is CASSRSGQGYYEQYF. The CDR3 nucleotides read TGCGCCAGCAGCCGTTCTGGACAGGGATACTACGAGCAGTACTTC.

The V gene is TRBV19, the J gene TRBJ1-2; perhaps TRBD1 as D (6 bases). Germline V lookup: CDR1 LNHDA, CDR2 SQIVND (reference sequence). Trimming shortened V by 3 bases and J by 5 bases, and 16 bases separated the two germline ends. CDR3 length equals 15 residues. The CDR3 coding sequence is TGTGCCAGTAGTATCAACAGGGCTGCCGGGTATGGCTACACCTTC. This sequence encodes CASSINRAAGYGYTF.

The CDR3 sequence is CASNDRIQETQYF. The CDR3 bases are TGTGCCAGTAATGACAGGATACAAGAGACCCAGTACTTC. This sequence joins TRBV19 and TRBJ2-5; D is possibly TRBD1 (6 bases). Germline CDR1 LNHDA, CDR2 SQIVND (reference sequence). CDR3 length equals 13 residues. Trimming shortened V by 7 bases and J by 2 bases, and 11 bases separated the two germline ends.

The rearrangement uses TRBV5-1 and TRBJ1-4; D ambiguous. The length of the CDR3 is 14 residues. Germline V gene lookup returns CDR1 SGHRS and CDR2 YFSETQ. V was pared by 3 bases and J by 7 bases, with 13 bases between. The DNA of the CDR3 is TGCGCCAGCAGCTATACAGCGGCGGGTGAAAAACTGTTTTTT. This sequence encodes CASSYTAAGEKLFF.

CDR3 protein: CASTGGVGEKLFF. DNA for the CDR3: TGTGCCAGCACTGGGGGAGTTGGTGAAAAACTGTTTTTT. The chain carries TRBV5-8 and TRBJ1-4; D is possibly TRBD1 (5 bases). V lost 6 bases and J lost 7, with 13 bases in between. Germline loops: CDR1 SGHTS, CDR2 YDEGEE. There are 13 residues in the CDR3.

The chain uses TRBV19 and TRBJ1-4; weak D call: TRBD1 (5 bases). This CDR3 comprises 16 residues. The V and J ends lost 4 bases and 6 bases respectively, with 18 bases between them. Germline CDR1 and CDR2: LNHDA and SQIVND (reference sequence). The CDR3 DNA follows: TGTGCCAGTAGTAGGTGGTGGCAGGGCCAGGATGAAAAACTGTTTTTT. Encoded protein: CASSRWWQGQDEKLFF.

This clone was found once. The genes are TRBV6-5 and TRBJ1-1; D possibly corresponds to TRBD1 (5 bases). V shed 5 bases and J shed 0 bases, with 7 bases lying between them. The CDR3 is 13 amino acids. The V gene's germline CDR1 is MNHEY and CDR2 SVGAGI. CDR3: CASSGHLNTEAFF. The CDR3 DNA sequence: TGTGCCAGCAGTGGACACTTGAACACTGAAGCTTTCTTT.

This clone was picked up one time. J is TRBJ2-7 and V is TRBV27, with TRBD1 matching 9 bases. The germline V gene encodes CDR1 MNHEY and CDR2 SMNVEV (reference sequence). V was pared by 3 bases and J by 2 bases, with 2 bases of the junction left unmatched. The length of the CDR3 is 14 residues. CDR3 DNA: TGTGCCAGCAGTTTTAGACAGGGGGCCTACGAGCAGTACTTC. Translating gives CASSFRQGAYEQYF.

The chain recombines TRBV29-1 with TRBJ2-5; no definite D call. Trimming shortened V by 8 bases and J by 1 base, and 8 bases separated the two germline ends. The CDR3 is 11 amino acids. Per the germline V gene, CDR1 is SQVTM and CDR2 is ANQGSEA. This CDR3 is CSWIPQETQYF. The CDR3 nucleotides are TGCAGCTGGATCCCCCAAGAGACCCAGTACTTC.